A single sample is the source of the 27 T cell receptor beta chains below, sequenced in a study of CD8+ T cells in alopecia areata. Extracted from the samples, RNA was reverse transcribed into cDNA to serve as the sequencing template. Assay: immunoSEQ multiplex PCR; the TCRdb copy retains only in-frame clones and omits some. The sample yields approximately 300,000 clones, about three fifths seen once. Sample treatment: oral pan-JAK inhibitor, 5-10 mg twice daily. The material was CD4+ T cells sorted from blood, obtained at week 24, from a patient treated with tofacitinib. Source of these receptors: a human donor with alopecia areata.

The V gene is TRBV4-2, the J gene TRBJ2-7, with 7 bases matching TRBD1. V lost 3 bases, J lost 4 bases, and 9 bases stayed unmatched. The CDR3 length is 15 residues. Germline CDR1 and CDR2: LGHNA and YNFKEQ. In DNA, the CDR3 is TGTGCCAGCAGCCAGCGTGAGGGGGCACGGTACGAGCAGTACTTC. This translates into CASSQREGARYEQYF.

The chain couples TRBV29-1 to TRBJ2-7; D is unclear. This CDR3 contains 12 residues. V lost 6 bases to trimming and J lost 2 bases, with 11 bases between them. The germline V gene has CDR1 SQVTM and CDR2 ANQGSEA. CDR3 residues: CSVRTVAYEQYF. The CDR3 coding sequence is TGCAGCGTCCGGACCGTTGCCTACGAGCAGTACTTC.

The chain employs TRBV7-3 and TRBJ1-2, with 9 bases identical to TRBD1. The CDR3 totals 19 residues. Germline V lookup: CDR1 SGHTA, CDR2 FQGTGA. With 2 bases clipped from V and 0 bases from J, the junction kept 13 bases outside the gene matches. The CDR3 reads CASSLSPGTGWGANYGYTF. The CDR3 DNA reads TGTGCCAGCAGCTTATCCCCCGGGACAGGGTGGGGTGCTAACTATGGCTACACCTTC.

A few counts support this clone. CDR3 residues: CASKDGGAEAFF. CDR3 coding DNA: TGTGCTAGTAAGGATGGGGGGGCTGAAGCTTTCTTT. The chain is built from TRBV12-5 and TRBJ1-1; TRBD1 might be the D (5 bases). The germline V gene has CDR1 LGHNT and CDR2 FRNRAP. The CDR3 contains 12 residues. V was shortened by 8 bases and J by 6 bases, with 13 bases between the two germline ends.

The chain employs TRBV27 and TRBJ1-1, with D unclear. The length of the CDR3 is 13 residues. Germline lookup yields CDR1 MNHEY and CDR2 SMNVEV (reference sequence). Trimming pared 3 bases from V and 1 base from J, leaving 6 bases between. As DNA, the CDR3 is TGTGCCAGCAGTTTCCCAGGGAACACTGAAGCTTTCTTT. This codes for CASSFPGNTEAFF.

This clone was detected only a few times. CDR3: CASTFLHEQYF. CDR3 nucleotides: TGTGCCAGCACCTTTCTCCACGAGCAGTACTTC. The rearrangement links TRBV28 to TRBJ2-7; no clear D. This CDR3 is 11 amino acids long. Germline CDR1 and CDR2: MDHEN and SYDVKM. The V and J ends lost 7 bases and 5 bases respectively, with 9 bases between them.

This clone has only a few counts. V and J are TRBV29-1 and TRBJ2-3, with D unclear. This CDR3 has 14 amino acids. The V gene's germline CDR1 is SQVTM and CDR2 ANQGSEA. Trimming took off 8 bases at V and 2 bases at J, with 17 bases between the two ends. DNA of the CDR3: TGCAGCCCCCTTTGGAGACGGGCCACAGATACGCAGTATTTT. Amino acid sequence: CSPLWRRATDTQYF.

The V call is TRBV29-1, the J call TRBJ1-1; unclear D gene. The CDR3 covers 11 residues. Germline CDR1 reads SQVTM; CDR2 reads ANQGSEA. V lost 0 bases to trimming and J lost 9 bases, with 8 bases between them. The CDR3 coding sequence is TGCAGCGTTGAAGATCGGTTTCAAGCTTTCTTT. The encoded protein is CSVEDRFQAFF.

The chain links TRBV10-3 to TRBJ1-5; D unclear. The V gene's germline CDR1 is ENHRY and CDR2 SYGVKD. The CDR3 totals 13 residues. Trimming shortened V by 2 bases and J by 6 bases, and 8 bases separated the two germline ends. The CDR3 reads CAISEGAGQPQHF. Written as DNA, the CDR3 is TGTGCCATCAGTGAGGGCGCGGGTCAGCCCCAGCATTTT.

This chain uses TRBV2 with TRBJ1-5, with no clear D. The V gene lost 4 bases and the J gene lost 2 bases, with 12 bases spanning the gap. Germline V CDR1 and CDR2: SNHLY, FYNNEI. This CDR3 is built from 15 residues. The DNA of the CDR3 is TGTGCCAGCAGTGCGGTTTTTTCGGGCAATCAGCCCCAGCATTTT. Residues: CASSAVFSGNQPQHF.

The gene calls are TRBV30 and TRBJ1-2, with D perhaps TRBD1 (6 bases). The CDR3 spans 13 residues. In germline, CDR1 is GTSNPN, CDR2 SVGIG (reference sequence). The germline V and J ends were trimmed by 4 bases and 5 bases, with 14 bases remaining between them. The CDR3 DNA follows: TGTGCCTGGACCGGACAGAACCTTTATGGCTACACCTTC. It encodes CAWTGQNLYGYTF.

The rearrangement links TRBV30 to TRBJ2-1; possibly TRBD2 for D (6 bases). Trimming stripped 6 bases from V and 5 bases from J, with 14 bases between. The CDR3 extends over 13 amino acids. Germline assignment: CDR1 GTSNPN and CDR2 SVGIG (reference sequence). DNA of the CDR3: TGTGCCTGCCCCACAGGAGGGAACAATGAGCAGTTCTTC. Translated, it gives CACPTGGNNEQFF.

V is TRBV27 and J is TRBJ2-7; D remains unclear. The V end lost 8 bases, the J end lost 0 bases, and 8 bases lay between the germline ends. There are 12 residues in the CDR3. The germline CDR1 and CDR2 sequences are MNHEY and SMNVEV (reference sequence). The CDR3 nucleotides are TGTGCCAGCTGTATCAGCTCCTACGAGCAGTACTTC. It translates to CASCISSYEQYF.

A few counts support this clone. V is TRBV15 and J is TRBJ1-2; D not certain. The CDR3 extends over 15 amino acids. With 1 base removed from V and 5 bases from J, the gap between germline ends came to 14 bases. CDR1 and CDR2 from the germline V gene are LNHNV and YYDKDF (reference sequence). CDR3 residues: CATSRGEQLGYGYTF. DNA of the CDR3: TGTGCCACCAGCAGAGGAGAACAGCTCGGATATGGCTACACCTTC.

V gene TRBV5-6 combines with J gene TRBJ2-7; D gene uncertain. Trimming stripped 1 base from V and 4 bases from J, with 6 bases between. There are 12 residues in the CDR3. Germline loops: CDR1 SGHDT, CDR2 YYEEEE. The CDR3 loop reads CASSLPGYEQYF. In nucleotides, the CDR3 is TGTGCCAGCAGCTTGCCAGGATACGAGCAGTACTTC.

This chain joins TRBV4-3 and TRBJ2-7, with 9 bases that match TRBD2. Germline V lookup: CDR1 LGHNA, CDR2 YSLEER. The V gene end was trimmed by 3 bases and the J gene end by 5 bases; junction bases not matched to a gene: 20. This CDR3 region has 19 residues. CDR3 region: CASSHYRFFSGGQVDEQYF. Written as DNA, the CDR3 is TGCGCCAGCAGCCACTACCGCTTTTTTAGCGGGGGCCAGGTTGACGAGCAGTACTTC.

The J gene is TRBJ2-3, the V gene TRBV20-1; no clear D. From germline, CDR1 is DFQATT and CDR2 SNEGSKA (reference sequence). V lost 0 bases, J lost 11 bases, and 6 bases lay in between. CDR3 length equals 10 residues. The DNA of the CDR3 is TGCAGTGCTAGAGATCGCCAGCAGTATTTT. Its protein is CSARDRQQYF.

The chain recombines TRBV6-5 with TRBJ1-1; D gene uncertain. The CDR3 is 12 amino acids. Looked up from germline, CDR1 is MNHEY and CDR2 is SVGAGI. V was cut by 5 bases and J by 0 bases, with 4 bases left in between. The chain's CDR3 is CASSRMNTEAFF. CDR3 DNA: TGTGCCAGCAGTAGAATGAACACTGAAGCTTTCTTT.

The rearrangement joins TRBV6-6 to TRBJ2-3; 12 bases fit TRBD2. The ends lost 6 bases at V and 2 bases at J; junction bases unmatched: 6. The CDR3 consists of 16 residues. Germline CDR1 MNHNY, CDR2 SVGAGI (reference sequence). CDR3 in amino acids: CASSPLAGGPTDTQYF. CDR3 nucleotide sequence: TGTGCCAGCAGCCCACTAGCGGGGGGCCCCACAGATACGCAGTATTTT.

J is TRBJ2-6 and V is TRBV9, with D possibly being TRBD1 or TRBD2 (6 bases each). Germline V gives CDR1 SGDLS, CDR2 YYNGEE. V was pared by 4 bases and J by 2 bases, with 10 bases between. This CDR3 comprises 15 residues. CDR3 in amino acids: CASSLGGAGANVLTF. DNA for the CDR3: TGTGCCAGCAGCCTCGGGGGCGCTGGGGCCAACGTCCTGACTTTC.

The chain combines TRBV18 with TRBJ1-6, with a weak D call TRBD1 (6 bases). Germline V lookup: CDR1 KGHSH, CDR2 LQKENI. This CDR3 spans 15 amino acids. V dropped 6 bases and J dropped 1 base, with 10 bases sitting between them. DNA for the CDR3: TGTGCCAGCTCCCAACAGGGATCCTATAATTCACCCCTCCACTTT. Its translation: CASSQQGSYNSPLHF.

The J gene is TRBJ1-2, the V gene TRBV6-5, with 7 bases identical to TRBD1. The junction had 5 bases not matched to a gene; V was cut back by 5 bases and J by 2 bases. This CDR3 has 14 residues. The germline gives CDR1 MNHEY, CDR2 SVGAGI. CDR3 nucleotide sequence: TGTGCCAGCAGTCGGACAGGAAAGAACTATGGCTACACCTTC. Residues: CASSRTGKNYGYTF.

In its sample, this clone was seen once. The rearrangement links TRBV29-1 to TRBJ2-1, with 8 bases fitting TRBD1. There are 15 residues in the CDR3. Losses at the gene ends were 6 bases for V and 1 base for J; bases not matched to a gene: 8. Germline V lookup: CDR1 SQVTM, CDR2 ANQGSEA. The CDR3 nucleotides are TGCAGCGTGTCAGGGGGCCCACTTTCCTACAATGAGCAGTTCTTC. Translating gives CSVSGGPLSYNEQFF.

The chain has TRBV20-1 and TRBJ1-2; TRBD1 might be the D (6 bases). This CDR3 has 11 residues. Germline V gene data show CDR1 as DFQATT and CDR2 as SNEGSKA (reference sequence). Trimming removed 6 bases from V and 8 bases from J, with 13 bases in between. The DNA of the CDR3 is TGCAGTGCCCTGGACAGAGGAGGCTACACCTTC. Encoded protein: CSALDRGGYTF.

The J gene is TRBJ2-7, the V gene TRBV9; D is tentatively TRBD1 or TRBD2 (7 bases each). V lost 4 bases and J lost 6, with 11 bases in between. Germline loops: CDR1 SGDLS, CDR2 YYNGEE. This CDR3 is built from 12 residues. For the CDR3, the DNA is TGTGCCAGCAGCTCCAGGGGGGGCGAGCAGTACTTC. This translates into CASSSRGGEQYF.

This clone came up once. The rearrangement uses TRBV5-8 and TRBJ1-2; perhaps TRBD1 as D (5 bases). The CDR3 contains 12 residues. The germline V gene encodes CDR1 SGHTS and CDR2 YDEGEE. The V end lost 0 bases, the J end lost 8 bases, and 8 bases lay between the germline ends. The CDR3 here is CASSLADRGYTF. Here the CDR3 DNA reads TGTGCCAGCAGCTTGGCAGACAGAGGCTACACCTTC.

The V call is TRBV6-5, the J call TRBJ2-1, with D possibly TRBD2 on 5 matching bases. Trimming shortened V by 6 bases and J by 6 bases, and 9 bases separated the two germline ends. The CDR3 has 12 amino acids. The germline gives CDR1 MNHEY, CDR2 SVGAGI. The CDR3 DNA reads TGTGCCAGCAGAGCGGTACCCAATGAGCAGTTCTTC. Protein sequence: CASRAVPNEQFF.